One sample yielded the 28 T cell receptor beta chains listed below, sequenced in a study of T cells in Graves' hyperthyroidism and ophthalmopathy (dated by TCRdb to the late 2010s). The library came from multiplex PCR. TCRdb names Illumina HiSeq 2000 as the instrument used. The TCR beta CDR3 regions were amplified from the RNA transcripts. For the first round of RT-PCR on the TCR CDR3, the HTBI primer set was used together with the Qiagen OneStep RT-PCR kit. TCRdb reran the public reads through fastp at Q25 and MiXCR, keeping productive beta chains. Each entry merges the rows of one CDR3 protein and shows their most common DNA and genes. The sample table contains 750,000 to 900,000 distinct CDR3 sequences; only one count was recorded for over 35% of them. The top ten constitute roughly 8.3% of the sample. The sequenced sample was blood. All receptors derive from a young man with Graves' hyperthyroidism.

This clonotype turned up a few times. The chain recombines TRBV9 with TRBJ2-5; 8 positions agree with TRBD1. The CDR3 contains 15 residues. V dropped 5 bases and J dropped 12; count of bases not matched to a gene: 18. Germline V gene sequence: CDR1 SGDLS, CDR2 YYNGEE. The CDR3 nucleotides are TGTGCCAGCAGTTCCCAGGGACACAGGGGGGCCATCAAGTACTTC. Its translation is CASSSQGHRGAIKYF.

A few counts support this clonotype. The V gene is TRBV19, the J gene TRBJ2-2; weak D call: TRBD1 (6 bases). The germline V and J ends were trimmed by 1 base and 0 bases, with 12 bases remaining between them. This CDR3 spans 17 amino acids. Germline assignment: CDR1 LNHDA and CDR2 SQIVND (reference sequence). The CDR3 bases are TGTGCCAGTAGTATAGCGGGGCAGGGGCCGAACACCGGGGAGCTGTTTTTT. This sequence encodes CASSIAGQGPNTGELFF.

In its sample, this clonotype was seen once. The chain is built from TRBV7-9 and TRBJ1-1; 9 bases line up with TRBD1. Germline V gene data show CDR1 as SEHNR and CDR2 as FQNEAQ (reference sequence). This CDR3 region has 15 residues. J gave up 6 bases and V 5 bases, and 10 bases lay outside the gene matches. CDR3 region: CASSPWDRAVAEAFF. The CDR3 DNA reads as TGTGCCAGCAGCCCATGGGACAGGGCGGTCGCTGAAGCTTTCTTT.

As for this clonotype: With a much larger clone just one base away, this may be a read error. The chain uses TRBV29-1 and TRBJ2-7; the match to TRBD2 covers 7 bases. From germline, CDR1 is SQVTM and CDR2 ANQGSEA. CDR3 length: 14 amino acids. This CDR3 reads CSVDERGDSCEQYF. The CDR3 nucleotides read TGCAGCGTTGATGAGCGGGGCGACTCCTGCGAGCAGTACTTC.

V and J are TRBV20-1 and TRBJ2-7; D is unclear. The germline V gene encodes CDR1 DFQATT and CDR2 SNEGSKA (reference sequence). The CDR3 is 13 residues long. The germline V and J ends were trimmed by 0 bases and 3 bases, with 9 bases remaining between them. CDR3 sequence reads: CSARDVGNYEQYF. The CDR3 bases are TGCAGTGCTAGAGATGTGGGCAACTACGAGCAGTACTTC.

Note on this clonotype: This may arise from a read error, as a much more abundant clone is one base away. The V and J genes are TRBV7-2 and TRBJ2-2; 9 bases are shared with TRBD2. The CDR3 runs 16 residues. Trimming at V came to 2 bases and at J to 9 bases, leaving 10 bases not matched to a gene. CDR1 SGHTA and CDR2 FQGNSA come from the germline V gene. The CDR3 DNA is TGTGCCAGCAGCTTAACCGGCCTAGCGGGAACCAGGGAGCTGTTTTTT. Amino acids: CASSLTGLAGTRELFF.

The rearrangement uses TRBV7-2 and TRBJ1-3; D perhaps matches TRBD1 (6 bases). CDR1 is SGHTA and CDR2 is FQGNSA in the germline V gene. The CDR3 runs to 15 residues. The V end was cut by 4 bases, the J end by 4 bases, with 14 bases between. CDR3 in amino acids: CASSSVGGAGNTIYF. The CDR3 nucleotides read TGTGCCAGCAGCTCAGTGGGGGGCGCAGGAAACACCATATATTTT.

The chain recombines TRBV20-1 with TRBJ2-7, with 8 bases lining up with TRBD1. The germline V gene has CDR1 DFQATT and CDR2 SNEGSKA (reference sequence). The CDR3 runs to 16 residues. Losses at the gene ends were 3 bases for V and 1 base for J; bases not matched to a gene: 11. This CDR3 reads CSASRQGRAGSYEQYF. CDR3 nucleotides: TGCAGTGCTAGTAGACAGGGGCGAGCAGGTTCCTACGAGCAGTACTTC.

This clonotype has a count of ten or more. The chain has TRBV29-1 and TRBJ2-7, with D perhaps TRBD1 (5 bases). Germline CDR1 and CDR2: SQVTM and ANQGSEA. The CDR3 has 15 amino acids. The V and J ends lost 1 base and 5 bases respectively, with 18 bases between them. CDR3 DNA: TGCAGCGTTGAAGGGGGCAGGCTTTCGTCCGACGAGCAGTACTTC. Its translation: CSVEGGRLSSDEQYF.

V and J are TRBV5-1 and TRBJ2-5, with TRBD2 identical over 8 bases. Germline assignment: CDR1 SGHRS and CDR2 YFSETQ. With V trimmed by 3 bases and J by 0 bases, 7 bases remained unmatched. CDR3 length: 16 residues. CDR3 nucleotides: TGCGCCAGCAGCTGGCTGCCAGCGGGGGACCAAGAGACCCAGTACTTC. It codes for CASSWLPAGDQETQYF. The full variable domain, with the rest looked up from reference TRBV5-1 and TRBJ2-5, is KAGVTQTPRYLIKTRGQQVTLSCSPISGHRSVSWYQQTPGQGLQFLFEYFSETQRNKGNFPGRFSGRQFSNSRSEMNVSTLELGDSALYLCASSWLPAGDQETQYFGPGTRLLVL.

This clonotype was detected once. A much larger clone sits a single nucleotide away, making a read error possible. Lacking the conserved final phenylalanine or tryptophan, this CDR3 likely reflects a read error. V gene TRBV19 combines with J gene TRBJ1-1; D unclear. The V end was cut by 5 bases, the J end by 1 base, with 11 bases between. This CDR3 contains 14 residues. Looked up from germline, CDR1 is LNHDA and CDR2 is SQIVND (reference sequence). CDR3 DNA sequence: TGTGCCAGTAGTTGGTTGGGCAAGAACACTGAAGCTTTCTAT. Translating gives CASSWLGKNTEAFY.

In this sample, this clonotype turned up a few times. The genes are TRBV7-2 and TRBJ1-1, with a possible D match to TRBD1 (6 bases). There are 15 residues in the CDR3. V was cut by 5 bases and J by 2 bases, with 15 bases left in between. CDR1 and CDR2 from the germline V gene are SGHTA and FQGNSA. CDR3 coding DNA: TGTGCCAGCAGCCAAGAAACAGGGAGAAACACTGAAGCTTTCTTT. Its translation is CASSQETGRNTEAFF.

The chain recombines TRBV7-9 with TRBJ2-7, with 7 bases fitting TRBD1. V was pared by 6 bases and J by 4 bases, with 12 bases of the junction left unmatched. CDR1 SEHNR and CDR2 FQNEAQ come from the germline V gene (reference sequence). CDR3 size: 15 residues. Here the CDR3 reads CASRPGTDFRYEQYF. The CDR3 nucleotides are TGTGCCAGCAGGCCAGGGACAGATTTCCGTTACGAGCAGTACTTC.

This chain uses TRBV10-3 with TRBJ1-6, with D maybe TRBD1 (6 bases). Trimming shortened V by 4 bases and J by 10 bases, and 14 bases separated the two germline ends. The CDR3 spans 14 residues. Germline CDR1 reads ENHRY; CDR2 reads SYGVKD. CDR3 protein: CAISGNRVRSPLHF. The CDR3 DNA follows: TGTGCCATCAGTGGCAACAGGGTTCGGTCACCCCTCCACTTT.

With respect to this clonotype: A much larger clonotype is one base distant, so this may be a read error. This rearrangement joins TRBV29-1 to TRBJ1-1, with 9 bases that match TRBD1. The V segment lost 0 bases and the J segment 9 bases; nucleotides outside the gene matches: 11. This CDR3 comprises 15 residues. Germline-derived CDR1 and CDR2 are SQVTM and ANQGSEA. The CDR3 coding sequence is TGCAGCGTTGAAGACCAGACGACAGGGGGTACTAAAGCTTTCTTT. Its translation: CSVEDQTTGGTKAFF. The full variable domain, its missing parts supplied by reference TRBV29-1 and TRBJ1-1, is SAVISQKPSRDICQRGTSLTIQCQVDSQVTMMFWYRQQPGQSLTLIATANQGSEATYESGFVIDKFPISRPNLTFSTLTVSNMSPEDSSIYLCSVEDQTTGGTKAFFGQGTRLTVV.

This clonotype was detected a few times. The chain uses TRBV7-9 and TRBJ2-7; 9 nucleotides agree with TRBD1. In germline, CDR1 is SEHNR, CDR2 FQNEAQ (reference sequence). The CDR3 is 17 residues long. The V and J ends lost 5 bases and 3 bases, in that order; junction bases with no gene match: 14. The CDR3 nucleotides are TGTGCCAGCAGCCTCCCCGGGACAGGGCCCCTGGTCTACGAGCAGTACTTC. It encodes CASSLPGTGPLVYEQYF.

There are a few counts of this clonotype. The chain uses TRBV11-2 and TRBJ1-4; D is unclear. Germline CDR1 SGHAT, CDR2 FQNNGV. The CDR3 has 14 amino acids. The V gene lost 2 bases and the J gene lost 6 bases, with 10 bases spanning the gap. The CDR3 DNA is TGTGCCAGCAGCTTACCCGGATTAGATGAAAAACTGTTTTTT. Its translation is CASSLPGLDEKLFF.

This clonotype was counted only a few times. The V and J genes are TRBV7-9 and TRBJ2-5, with D perhaps matching TRBD1 (6 bases). V shed 7 bases and J shed 7 bases, with 22 bases lying between them. Per the germline V gene, CDR1 is SEHNR and CDR2 is FQNEAQ (reference sequence). This CDR3 is 15 amino acids long. This CDR3 is CASTRRGNLQGTQYF. Written as DNA, the CDR3 is TGTGCCAGCACCCGCAGGGGCAACCTACAGGGGACCCAGTACTTC.

This clonotype was observed many times. The chain combines TRBV24-1 with TRBJ2-7, with 7 bases identical to TRBD1. This CDR3 spans 13 amino acids. CDR1 and CDR2 from the germline V gene are KGHDR and SFDVKD. The junction had 5 bases not matched to a gene; V was cut back by 10 bases and J by 0 bases. The CDR3 region has the DNA TGTGCCACGGACAGGTTAAGCTCCTACGAGCAGTACTTC. Amino acid sequence: CATDRLSSYEQYF.

Remarks on this clonotype: A much larger clone differs by one base, so this may be a read error. J is TRBJ1-6 and V is TRBV12-3 or TRBV12-4, with 9 bases fitting TRBD1. The CDR3 extends over 16 amino acids. The J segment lost 11 bases and the V segment lost 8 bases, leaving 16 bases of the junction unmatched. CDR3: CASRPGTGNEGPPLHF. CDR3 DNA: TGTGCCAGCCGTCCCGGGACAGGGAACGAAGGACCACCCCTCCACTTT.

The chain is built from TRBV9 and TRBJ2-7; D assignment may be TRBD1 or TRBD2 (5 bases each). Germline lookup yields CDR1 SGDLS and CDR2 YYNGEE. The germline V and J ends were trimmed by 3 bases and 7 bases, with 23 bases remaining between them. This CDR3 comprises 16 residues. Here the CDR3 reads CASSASDRDPDGEQYF. The CDR3, as DNA: TGTGCCAGCAGCGCCTCCGACCGGGACCCCGACGGAGAGCAGTACTTC.

The V and J genes are TRBV10-2 and TRBJ2-3, with TRBD1 matching over 7 bases. The CDR3 spans 16 residues. The V gene's germline CDR1 is WSHSY and CDR2 SAAADI. V gave up 5 bases and J gave up 1 base; unmatched junction bases: 9. This CDR3 reads CASSSFQGVGTDTQYF. CDR3 sequence (DNA): TGCGCCAGCAGTTCGTTTCAGGGGGTTGGCACAGATACGCAGTATTTT.

This clonotype has only a few counts. The chain has TRBV20-1 and TRBJ2-5, with D possibly being TRBD2 (5 bases). The CDR3 loop spans 13 amino acids. Trimming left V 3 bases short and J 2 bases short, with 10 bases between. CDR1 DFQATT and CDR2 SNEGSKA come from the germline V gene (reference sequence). The CDR3 region is CSASGVGQETQYF. In DNA, the CDR3 is TGCAGTGCTAGCGGGGTGGGGCAAGAGACCCAGTACTTC.

This CDR3 reads CSVFGGRARSNTEAFF. The DNA for the CDR3 is TGCAGCGTTTTTGGGGGGAGGGCGCGCTCGAACACTGAAGCTTTCTTT. This rearrangement joins TRBV29-1 to TRBJ1-1; TRBD1 might be the D (5 bases). The CDR3 consists of 16 residues. Trimming took off 5 bases at V and 1 base at J, with 20 bases between the two ends. Germline CDR1 is SQVTM and CDR2 is ANQGSEA.

This clonotype showed up just a few times. The chain is built from TRBV12-3 or TRBV12-4 and TRBJ2-7; D call uncertain. The ends were cut back, 3 bases at V and 8 bases at J, with 11 bases in the middle. This CDR3 spans 12 amino acids. The CDR3 loop is CASSFTFEQQYF. The CDR3 DNA is TGTGCCAGCAGTTTTACATTTGAACAGCAGTACTTC.

This clonotype was observed at least ten times. The CDR3 reads CSVEDRVPGYTF. Here the CDR3 DNA reads TGCAGCGTTGAGGACAGGGTACCCGGCTACACCTTC. The rearrangement joins TRBV29-1 to TRBJ1-2, with TRBD1 matching 8 bases. V lost 3 bases to trimming and J lost 8 bases; unmatched junction nucleotides: 5. The CDR3 has 12 amino acids. Germline CDR1 is SQVTM and CDR2 is ANQGSEA.

This clonotype was seen once. The chain joins TRBV19 to TRBJ1-1; maybe TRBD1 (6 bases). From germline, CDR1 is LNHDA and CDR2 SQIVND (reference sequence). Trimming left V 0 bases short and J 0 bases short, with 11 bases between. The length of the CDR3 is 16 residues. CDR3 nucleotide sequence: TGTGCCAGTAGTATAGATGTTCAGGGGTTGAACACTGAAGCTTTCTTT. Its translation: CASSIDVQGLNTEAFF.

This clonotype was seen repeatedly, ten times or more. The CDR3 region has the DNA TGTGCCAGTAGTATGCACAGCAGCTCCTATAATTCACCCCTCCACTTT. Residues: CASSMHSSSYNSPLHF. This chain joins TRBV19 and TRBJ1-6; D uncertain. The CDR3 extends over 16 amino acids. Between the trimmed V and J ends, which lost 3 bases and 0 bases, there was a span of 9 bases. Per the germline V gene, CDR1 is LNHDA and CDR2 is SQIVND (reference sequence).